Following are 4 T cell receptor beta chains from one sample sequenced in a study of early T cells in non-severe SARS-CoV-2 infection. TCRdb analysed the 5' RACE reads with MiXCR anew, one entry per CDR3 protein. The sample consists of fewer than 65,000 distinct CDR3 sequences, roughly 8.8% of them appearing once. The sample taken for sequencing was whole blood. The receptors come from an adult who was a healthcare worker with PCR-confirmed SARS-CoV-2 infection or an uninfected control (not recorded which).

This chain connects TRBV5-1 to TRBJ1-1, with TRBD1 as a possible D gene (6 bases). The germline V gene has CDR1 SGHRS and CDR2 YFSETQ. V was trimmed by 4 bases and J by 1 base, leaving 17 bases between them. The CDR3 is made up of 16 amino acids. The CDR3 region has the DNA TGCGCCAGCAGCCAAACACCACAGGGAACGAACACTGAAGCTTTCTTT. Amino acids: CASSQTPQGTNTEAFF.

This clonotype was seen at least ten times. The chain uses TRBV12-3 or TRBV12-4 and TRBJ2-7; D is ambiguous. The CDR3 runs to 14 residues. V dropped 5 bases and J dropped 0 bases, with 11 bases sitting between them. CDR3 residues: CASSLQTDSYEQYF. The CDR3 DNA reads as TGTGCCAGCAGTCTCCAGACGGACTCCTACGAGCAGTACTTC.

This clonotype was seen more than once but under ten times. The chain combines TRBV7-8 with TRBJ1-2; TRBD1 matches at 7 bases. Germline trimming cut 4 bases from V and 0 bases from J; bases unmatched to any gene: 8. The CDR3 has 16 residues. Germline assignment: CDR1 SGHVS and CDR2 FQNEAQ. The CDR3 DNA is TGTGCCAGCAGCTCCGACAGGGCCTCAGCTAACTATGGCTACACCTTC. As protein: CASSSDRASANYGYTF.

The chain has TRBV11-2 and TRBJ1-4, with D hard to call. V shed 1 base and J shed 0 bases, with 6 bases lying between them. The germline CDR1 and CDR2 sequences are SGHAT and FQNNGV. The CDR3 sequence is 15 residues long. The DNA for the CDR3 is TGTGCCAGCAGCTTAGTTGGCGCAACTAATGAAAAACTGTTTTTT. This translates into CASSLVGATNEKLFF.